The clone carrying this T cell receptor (beta chain) was recorded a few times. The entry originates in a study of OX40 agonist ivuxolimab in advanced cancers. CDR1 and CDR2 from the germline V gene are MDHEN and SYDVKM. CDR3 size: 15 residues. Trimming took 8 bases from V and 3 from J; bases not matched to a gene: 10. Profiling relied on immunoSEQ multiplex PCR, and the TCRdb table lists in-frame clones only, not all of them. The sample lists tens of thousands of clones; roughly nine tenths were seen once. Sequencing used CD4+ or CD8+ T cells sorted from blood, obtained in a trial of the OX40 agonist ivuxolimab. V gene TRBV28 combines with J gene TRBJ1-5, with 7 positions matching TRBD1. This sequence originates from an adult with an advanced solid tumor such as melanoma, head and neck, liver or kidney cancer. The CDR3 here is CASHPGTAFNQPQHF. DNA of the CDR3: TGTGCCAGCCATCCCGGGACAGCCTTCAATCAGCCCCAGCATTTT. Full variable domain (rest looked up from reference TRBV28 and TRBJ1-5): DVKVTQSSRYLVKRTGEKVFLECVQDMDHENMFWYRQDPGLGLRLIYFSYDVKMKEKGDIPEGYSVSREKKERFSLILESASTNQTSMYLCASHPGTAFNQPQHFGDGTRLSIL.